This T cell receptor beta chain emerged from a study of CD8+ T cells in alopecia areata. Study-level information: Recipient mice, approximately 6-10-week-old female C3H/HeJ animals, received skin from approximately 6-12-month-old C3H/HeJ graft donors with spontaneous alopecia.

The authors extracted RNA and reverse transcribed it into cDNA as the sequencing template. Using immunoSEQ multiplex PCR, the repertoire was profiled, and TCRdb retains in-frame clones only, with some absent. The table lists more than 90,000 clones, with no singletons. This clone was found a few times. Gene names and germline match the mouse. The read comes to an end 4 residues before the CDR3 does, leaving the germline J gene to fill in the end. Per the germline V gene, CDR1 is MNHDT and CDR2 is YYDKIL. The CDR3 has 14 amino acids. V gene TRBV17 combines with J gene TRBJ2-5, with D possibly TRBD2 on 6 matching bases. Input material: lesional skin. The sequence came from a C3H/HeJ mouse with alopecia areata. This strain has MHC haplotype H2-k. The CDR3 is CASSSRLGKDTQYF. Incomplete CDR3 DNA: TGTGCTAGCAGTAGTAGGCTGGGGAAAGAC.